Listed below are T cell receptor beta chains from one sample, sequenced in a study of blood T cell repertoires in COVID-19. The table came from immunoSEQ multiplex PCR; TCRdb's copy has only in-frame clones and leaves some out. The repertoire holds about 160,000 clones, with approximately 91% as singletons. Source material: peripheral blood. The receptors were sampled from a man in his late teens or twenties with acute or convalescent COVID-19. Each CDR3 is given with its conserved first and last residue. Fields, in order: V gene, J gene, clone size, D gene, CDR3 DNA, CDR3 protein. D genes are given only for firm matches. Clone size is given for some rows only: seen once, a few or many times, or a class if the clone is expanded.

V: TRBV7-6; J: TRBJ2-1; size: NA; D: TRBD2; DNA: TGTGCCAGCAGCTCGATAGCGGGAGTGGGAAATGAGCAGTTCTTC; CDR3: CASSSIAGVGNEQFF
V: TRBV5-1; J: TRBJ2-1; size: NA; D: TRBD2; DNA: TGCGCCAGCAGCTTGGGGACTAGCGGGAGATGGTACAATGAGCAGTTCTTC; CDR3: CASSLGTSGRWYNEQFF
V: TRBV2; J: TRBJ1-1; size: NA; D: NA; DNA: TGTGCCAGCAGACAGACCACGAACACTGAAGCTTTCTTT; CDR3: CASRQTTNTEAFF
V: TRBV11-2; J: TRBJ1-1; size: NA; D: NA; DNA: TGTGCCAGCAGCTTAGGGACATCGAATTTGAACACTGAAGCTTTCTTT; CDR3: CASSLGTSNLNTEAFF
V: TRBV6-5; J: TRBJ1-2; size: NA; D: TRBD1; DNA: TGTGCCAGCAAAAACCGGGGACAGGGAAACTATGGCTACACCTTC; CDR3: CASKNRGQGNYGYTF
V: TRBV18; J: TRBJ2-7; size: NA; D: TRBD1; DNA: TGTGCCAGCTCACTCGACAGGGTTGGGTACGAGCAGTACTTC; CDR3: CASSLDRVGYEQYF
V: TRBV3-1/TRBV3-2; J: TRBJ1-2; size: NA; D: NA; DNA: TGTGCCAGCAGCCACCTTGGGGGGGGCGCGGACTATGGCTACACCTTC; CDR3: CASSHLGGGADYGYTF
V: TRBV6-5; J: TRBJ1-1; size: few; D: NA; DNA: TGTGCCAGCAGTTCACAGGGTGACACTGAAGCTTTCTTT; CDR3: CASSSQGDTEAFF
V: TRBV6-1; J: TRBJ2-1; size: NA; D: NA; DNA: TGTGCCAGCAGTGAACGGCCCGGGGTAGAGCAGTTCTTC; CDR3: CASSERPGVEQFF
V: TRBV12-5; J: TRBJ1-2; size: NA; D: NA; DNA: TGTGCTACTTGGAGTAGTCAGTTGGGTAAAACTAACTATGGCTACACCTTC; CDR3: CATWSSQLGKTNYGYTF
V: TRBV6-5; J: TRBJ2-4; size: NA; D: NA; DNA: TGTGCCAGCAGCTCCGGGACAAAAAACATTCAGTACTTC; CDR3: CASSSGTKNIQYF
V: TRBV13; J: TRBJ2-5; size: NA; D: TRBD2; DNA: TGTGCCAGCAGCCCCAAAGGGTCTCGGCGGGAGAAAGAGACCCAGTACTTC; CDR3: CASSPKGSRREKETQYF
V: TRBV4-1; J: TRBJ1-4; size: NA; D: TRBD1; DNA: TGCGCCAGCAGCCAAGATCCCGGACAGGGCAACCGTCTGTTTTTT; CDR3: CASSQDPGQGNRLFF
V: TRBV7-9; J: TRBJ1-2; size: NA; D: TRBD1; DNA: TGTGCCAGCAGCTTCAGGGGGAACTACACCTTC; CDR3: CASSFRGNYTF
V: TRBV7-9; J: TRBJ2-7; size: NA; D: NA; DNA: TGTGCCAGCAGCTTAGGGGCAGGGCTCCCCTACGAGCAGTACTTC; CDR3: CASSLGAGLPYEQYF
V: TRBV15; J: TRBJ1-4; size: few; D: TRBD1; DNA: TGTGCCACCAGCGAGGGACAGCCGCAAGAAAAACTGTTTTTT; CDR3: CATSEGQPQEKLFF
V: TRBV3-1/TRBV3-2; J: TRBJ2-3; size: NA; D: TRBD2; DNA: TGTGCCAGCAGCCTACGAACTAGCGGGTTTTACACAGATACGCAGTATTTT; CDR3: CASSLRTSGFYTDTQYF
V: TRBV5-1; J: TRBJ1-2; size: NA; D: NA; DNA: TGCGCCAGCAGCTTGGCTGTAGACTATGGCTACACCTTC; CDR3: CASSLAVDYGYTF
V: TRBV5-1; J: TRBJ2-5; size: NA; D: TRBD1; DNA: TGCGCCAGCAGCTTGGGCCCGACAGGGGCAGAGACCCAGTACTTC; CDR3: CASSLGPTGAETQYF
V: TRBV29-1; J: TRBJ1-1; size: once; D: TRBD1; DNA: TGCAGCGTTGGGCAGGACAGGGGGAGCCTTGAAGCTTTCTTT; CDR3: CSVGQDRGSLEAFF
V: TRBV18; J: TRBJ2-7; size: NA; D: NA; DNA: TGTGCCAGCTCACCAACGGGGGGCCTCCGCGAGCAGTACTTC; CDR3: CASSPTGGLREQYF
V: TRBV28; J: TRBJ1-1; size: NA; D: NA; DNA: TGTGCCAGCAGTCCTAGCACAGGGTTCGGCACTGAAGCTTTCTTT; CDR3: CASSPSTGFGTEAFF
V: TRBV5-1; J: TRBJ2-1; size: NA; D: NA; DNA: TGCGCCAGCAGCTTGGGGGCTAGCGCGGGGCCGGTCGATGAGCAGTTCTTC; CDR3: CASSLGASAGPVDEQFF
V: TRBV9; J: TRBJ1-4; size: NA; D: NA; DNA: TGTGCCAGCAGCCCCCGCCGACAACCTAATGAAAAACTGTTTTTT; CDR3: CASSPRRQPNEKLFF
V: TRBV9; J: TRBJ1-3; size: NA; D: NA; DNA: TGTGCCAGCAGCGTAGCCACAGGGTTGCCTGGAAACACCATATATTTT; CDR3: CASSVATGLPGNTIYF
V: TRBV29-1; J: TRBJ2-1; size: NA; D: NA; DNA: TGCAGCGTTGCTCCGACAGAGAATGAGCAGTTCTTC; CDR3: CSVAPTENEQFF
V: TRBV2; J: TRBJ2-3; size: NA; D: TRBD2; DNA: TGTGCCAGCAGTTACCCAGGGACTAGCGGGAGTGGAGATACGCAGTATTTT; CDR3: CASSYPGTSGSGDTQYF
V: TRBV5-6; J: TRBJ1-2; size: NA; D: TRBD1; DNA: TGTGCCAGCAGCGTCCGAGCCGGGACAGGGTTCTATGGCTACACCTTC; CDR3: CASSVRAGTGFYGYTF
V: TRBV5-8; J: TRBJ2-1; size: NA; D: NA; DNA: TGTGCCAGCAGCCTCGCTGGAACAGGCCATTACTACAATGAGCAGTTCTTC; CDR3: CASSLAGTGHYYNEQFF
V: TRBV27; J: TRBJ1-2; size: few; D: NA; DNA: TGTGCCAGCAGTAAACAGGGTCTTGATGGCTACACCTTC; CDR3: CASSKQGLDGYTF
V: TRBV30; J: TRBJ2-3; size: NA; D: TRBD2; DNA: TGTGCCTGGAGTGTAACTAGCGGGATCACAGATACGCAGTATTTT; CDR3: CAWSVTSGITDTQYF
V: TRBV7-8; J: TRBJ2-3; size: NA; D: TRBD1; DNA: TGTGCCAGCAGCAACCGGGACAGGCACACAGATACGCAGTATTTT; CDR3: CASSNRDRHTDTQYF
V: TRBV6-5; J: TRBJ1-2; size: NA; D: NA; DNA: TGTGCCAGCAGTCCGGGAGCCCTTGGCTACACCTTC; CDR3: CASSPGALGYTF
V: TRBV27; J: TRBJ1-3; size: NA; D: NA; DNA: TGTGCCAGCAGCCCCAGGGGCCCAACTGGAAACACCATATATTTT; CDR3: CASSPRGPTGNTIYF
V: TRBV13; J: TRBJ1-2; size: NA; D: NA; DNA: TGTGCCAGCAGCCTCCGAGACAGGTACTATGGCTACACCTTC; CDR3: CASSLRDRYYGYTF
V: TRBV18; J: TRBJ1-4; size: NA; D: TRBD1; DNA: TGTGCCAGCTCCCCCGGGACAGGGAATGAAAAACTGTTTTTT; CDR3: CASSPGTGNEKLFF
V: TRBV5-1; J: TRBJ1-4; size: few; D: NA; DNA: TGCGCCAGCAGCCAAGGAGGAGACGGTGAAAAACTGTTTTTT; CDR3: CASSQGGDGEKLFF
V: TRBV24-1; J: TRBJ2-2; size: NA; D: TRBD1; DNA: TGTGCCACCAGTGATGCCGGGACAGGGTGGGATATTGGCGGGGAGCTGTTTTTT; CDR3: CATSDAGTGWDIGGELFF
V: TRBV30; J: TRBJ2-7; size: NA; D: TRBD1; DNA: TGTGCCTGGCAAATACAGGGGCGAAACTACGAGCAGTACTTC; CDR3: CAWQIQGRNYEQYF
V: TRBV5-4; J: TRBJ1-1; size: NA; D: TRBD1; DNA: TGTGCCAGCAGCTTGGGACAGGGGATCACTGAAGCTTTCTTT; CDR3: CASSLGQGITEAFF
V: TRBV6-6; J: TRBJ2-3; size: NA; D: TRBD1; DNA: TGTGCCAGCAGTCCCGGGACAGGGTACGGTAGCACAGATACGCAGTATTTT; CDR3: CASSPGTGYGSTDTQYF
V: TRBV30; J: TRBJ1-4; size: NA; D: NA; DNA: TGTGCCTGGAGTGTCGGACCGGGGGAAAAACTGTTTTTT; CDR3: CAWSVGPGEKLFF
V: TRBV30; J: TRBJ1-2; size: few; D: NA; DNA: TGTGCCTGGAGTGAAAACAGCTATGGCTACACCTTC; CDR3: CAWSENSYGYTF
V: TRBV29-1; J: TRBJ2-7; size: NA; D: NA; DNA: TGCAGCGTTGTCAGCGACAGAGCCTACGAGCAGTACTTC; CDR3: CSVVSDRAYEQYF
V: TRBV6-5; J: TRBJ1-5; size: once; D: TRBD1; DNA: TGTGCCAGCAGGTCGGGACAGGGCAGCAATCAGCCCCAGCATTTT; CDR3: CASRSGQGSNQPQHF
V: TRBV6-1; J: TRBJ1-5; size: NA; D: NA; DNA: TGTGCCAGCAGTGACATACCCCAGGGGCAGCCCCAGCATTTT; CDR3: CASSDIPQGQPQHF
V: TRBV19; J: TRBJ2-2; size: NA; D: NA; DNA: TGTGCCAGTAGTATTAGTGGAGGAACCATCACCGGGGAGCTGTTTTTT; CDR3: CASSISGGTITGELFF
V: TRBV11-2; J: TRBJ2-2; size: NA; D: NA; DNA: TGTGCCAGCAGCTTGGGGACTTCCTCCACCGGGGAGCTGTTTTTT; CDR3: CASSLGTSSTGELFF
V: TRBV27; J: TRBJ2-1; size: NA; D: TRBD2; DNA: TGTGCCACCTTCTCCGGGCCTAGCGGTTACAATGAGCAGTTCTTC; CDR3: CATFSGPSGYNEQFF
V: TRBV6-5; J: TRBJ2-7; size: once; D: TRBD1; DNA: TGTGCCAGCAGTTACTGGGGACAGGGGAACGAGCAGTACTTC; CDR3: CASSYWGQGNEQYF
V: TRBV7-6; J: TRBJ1-5; size: NA; D: NA; DNA: TGTGCCAGTGGGGCCAGGGAGGAGCCCCAGCATTTT; CDR3: CASGAREEPQHF
V: TRBV30; J: TRBJ1-2; size: NA; D: NA; DNA: TGTGCCTGGAGTGTACAGACCGTCTATGGCTACACCTTC; CDR3: CAWSVQTVYGYTF
V: TRBV6-5; J: TRBJ1-5; size: NA; D: NA; DNA: TGTGCCAGCAGTCCCACTCCAAGCAATCAGCCCCAGCATTTT; CDR3: CASSPTPSNQPQHF